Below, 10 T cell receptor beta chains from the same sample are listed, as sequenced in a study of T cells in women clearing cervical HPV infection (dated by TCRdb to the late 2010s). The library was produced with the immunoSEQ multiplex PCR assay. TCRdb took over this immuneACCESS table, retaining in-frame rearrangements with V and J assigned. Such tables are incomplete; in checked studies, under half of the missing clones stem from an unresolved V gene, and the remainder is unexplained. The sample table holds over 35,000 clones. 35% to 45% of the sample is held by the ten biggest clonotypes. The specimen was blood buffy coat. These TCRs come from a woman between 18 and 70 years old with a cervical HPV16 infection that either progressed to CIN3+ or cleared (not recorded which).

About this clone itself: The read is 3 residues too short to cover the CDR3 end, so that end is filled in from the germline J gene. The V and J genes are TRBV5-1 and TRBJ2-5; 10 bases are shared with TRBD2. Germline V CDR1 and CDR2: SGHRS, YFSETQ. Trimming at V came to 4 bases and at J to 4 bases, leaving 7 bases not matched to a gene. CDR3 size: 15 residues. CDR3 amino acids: CASSGAGGPVETQYF. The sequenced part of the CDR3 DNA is TGCGCCAGCAGCGGAGCGGGAGGGCCGGTAGAGACC.

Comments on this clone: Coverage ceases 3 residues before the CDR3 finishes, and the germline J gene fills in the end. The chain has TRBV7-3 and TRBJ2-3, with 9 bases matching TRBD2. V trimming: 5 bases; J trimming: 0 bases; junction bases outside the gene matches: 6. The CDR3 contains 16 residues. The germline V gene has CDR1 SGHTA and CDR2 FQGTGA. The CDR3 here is CASSTTSGQSTDTQYF. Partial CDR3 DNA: TGTGCCAGCAGCACTACTAGCGGGCAAAGCACAGATACG.

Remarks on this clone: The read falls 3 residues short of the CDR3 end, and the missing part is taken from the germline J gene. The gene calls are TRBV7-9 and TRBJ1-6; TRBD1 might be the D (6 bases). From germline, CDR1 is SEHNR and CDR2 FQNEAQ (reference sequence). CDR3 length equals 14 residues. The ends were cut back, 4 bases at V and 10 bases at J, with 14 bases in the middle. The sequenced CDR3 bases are TGTGCCAGCAGCTACCGGGACATGGCATCACCC. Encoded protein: CASSYRDMASP. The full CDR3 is CASSYRDMASPLHF.

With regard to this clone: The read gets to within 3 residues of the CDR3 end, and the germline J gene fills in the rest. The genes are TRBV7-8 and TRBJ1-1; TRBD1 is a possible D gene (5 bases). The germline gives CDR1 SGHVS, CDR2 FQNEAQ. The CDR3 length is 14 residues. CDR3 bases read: TGTGCCAGCAGCCTACTGCGACAGAGCCCAGTA. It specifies CASSLLRQSPV. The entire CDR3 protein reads CASSLLRQSPVAFF.

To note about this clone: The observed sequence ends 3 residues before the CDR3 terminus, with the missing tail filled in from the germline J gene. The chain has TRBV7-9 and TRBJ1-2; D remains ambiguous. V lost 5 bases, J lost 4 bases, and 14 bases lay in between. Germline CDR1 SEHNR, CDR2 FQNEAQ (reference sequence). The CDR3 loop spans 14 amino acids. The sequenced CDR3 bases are TGTGCCAGCAGCGAAATTACAGAAATCTATGGC. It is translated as CASSEITEIYG. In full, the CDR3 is CASSEITEIYGYTF.

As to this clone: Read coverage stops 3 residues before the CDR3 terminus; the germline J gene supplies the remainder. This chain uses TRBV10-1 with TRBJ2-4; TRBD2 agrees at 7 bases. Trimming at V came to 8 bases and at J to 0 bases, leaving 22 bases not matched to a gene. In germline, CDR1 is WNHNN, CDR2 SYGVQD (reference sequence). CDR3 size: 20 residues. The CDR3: CASRLDWREIKPLAKNIQYF. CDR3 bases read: TGCGCCAGCCGACTCGACTGGCGGGAGATCAAACCTCTAGCCAAAAACATT.

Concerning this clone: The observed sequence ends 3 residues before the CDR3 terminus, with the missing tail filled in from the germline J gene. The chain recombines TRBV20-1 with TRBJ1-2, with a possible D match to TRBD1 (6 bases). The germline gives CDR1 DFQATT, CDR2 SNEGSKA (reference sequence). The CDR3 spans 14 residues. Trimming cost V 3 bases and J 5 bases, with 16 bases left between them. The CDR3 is CSASGTGSLYGYTF. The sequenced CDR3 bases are TGCAGTGCTAGTGGAACAGGGAGTCTTTATGGC.

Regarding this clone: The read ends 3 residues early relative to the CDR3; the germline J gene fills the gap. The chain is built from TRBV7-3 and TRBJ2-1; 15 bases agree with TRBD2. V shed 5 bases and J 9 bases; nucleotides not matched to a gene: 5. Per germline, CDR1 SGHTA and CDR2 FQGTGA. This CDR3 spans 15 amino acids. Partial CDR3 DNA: TGTGCCAGCAGCGGGACTAGCGGGAGGTTTACTGAG. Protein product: CASSGTSGRFTE. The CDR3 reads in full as CASSGTSGRFTEQFF.

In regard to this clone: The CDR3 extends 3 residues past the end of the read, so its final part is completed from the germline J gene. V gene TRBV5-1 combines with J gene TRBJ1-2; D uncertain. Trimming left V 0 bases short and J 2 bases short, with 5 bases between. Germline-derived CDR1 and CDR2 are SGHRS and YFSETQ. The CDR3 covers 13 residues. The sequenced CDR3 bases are TGCGCCAGCAGCTTGGATCCGAACTATGGC. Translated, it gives CASSLDPNYG. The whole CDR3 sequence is CASSLDPNYGYTF.

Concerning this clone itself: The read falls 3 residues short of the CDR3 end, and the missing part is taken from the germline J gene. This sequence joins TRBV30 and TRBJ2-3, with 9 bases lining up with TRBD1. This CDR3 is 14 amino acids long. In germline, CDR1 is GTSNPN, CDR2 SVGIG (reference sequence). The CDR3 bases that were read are TGTGCCTGGTGTCCGGGACAGGGATTTCAGCCG. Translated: CAWCPGQGFQP. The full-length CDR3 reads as CAWCPGQGFQPQYF.